The 18 T cell receptor beta chains in this list originate from one sample, sequenced in a study of T cell repertoires in cytomegalovirus infection. TCRdb reprocessed the reads via MiXCR and lists one record per CDR3 protein. The sample comprises hundreds of thousands of distinct CDR3 sequences, approximately 34% of which are singletons, and under 3.5% rests with the top ten. The sequencing sample was made of PBMCs. The receptors were gathered from a human donor in good health (CMV status not recorded). Some clones in this sample may be carry-over from other donors' samples.

V usage is TRBV29-1 and J usage is TRBJ1-2; 8 positions agree with TRBD1. CDR1 and CDR2 (germline): SQVTM, ANQGSEA. CDR3 length equals 14 residues. V gave up 4 bases and J gave up 3 bases; unmatched junction bases: 7. The CDR3 region is CSVVGRGLDYGYTF. The CDR3 DNA is TGCAGCGTTGTGGGCAGGGGGCTGGACTATGGCTACACCTTC.

This clonotype has a handful of counts. The genes are TRBV20-1 and TRBJ1-1; TRBD1 is a possible D gene (6 bases). Germline assignment: CDR1 DFQATT and CDR2 SNEGSKA (reference sequence). This CDR3 region has 11 residues. The germline V and J ends were trimmed by 6 bases and 7 bases, with 12 bases remaining between them. The CDR3 loop is CSAQDRSEAFF. The DNA of the CDR3 is TGCAGTGCCCAGGACAGAAGTGAAGCTTTCTTT.

This clonotype has only one observation. The genes are TRBV10-3 and TRBJ1-1; D is ambiguous. Per the germline V gene, CDR1 is ENHRY and CDR2 is SYGVKD. The CDR3 covers 13 residues. V lost 11 bases and J lost 0, with 13 bases in between. In DNA, the CDR3 is TGTGCCGCAAGACTGAGCATGAACACTGAAGCTTTCTTT. Translating it yields CAARLSMNTEAFF.

As concerns this clonotype: The conserved phenylalanine or tryptophan normally closing the CDR3 is absent here, so this likely arose from a read error. The rearrangement uses TRBV7-6 and TRBJ2-7, with TRBD1 identical over 10 bases. The trim removed 8 bases at V and 5 bases at J, leaving 12 bases unmatched. Per the germline V gene, CDR1 is SGHVS and CDR2 is FNYEAQ. There are 15 residues in the CDR3. The CDR3 nucleotides are TGTGCCAGCTGCACCCGGACAGGGGGTGTGCACGAGCAGTACTTA. It specifies CASCTRTGGVHEQYL.

This clonotype was seen more than once but under ten times. Germline is not matched at one junction end, which may reflect a read error. The chain carries TRBV7-6 and TRBJ2-3; no clear D gene. This CDR3 is 15 amino acids long. Germline-derived CDR1 and CDR2 are SGHVS and FNYEAQ. The CDR3 nucleotides read TGTGCTAGCAGTGTTGACTCTACTAGCACAGATACGCAGTATTTT. This codes for CASSVDSTSTDTQYF. The complete variable domain, with remaining parts taken from reference TRBV7-6 and TRBJ2-3, reads GAGVSQSPRYKVTKRGQDVALRCDPISGHVSLYWYRQALGQGPEFLTYFNYEAQQDKSGLPNDRFSAERPEGSISTLTIQRTEQRDSAMYRCASSVDSTSTDTQYFGPGTRLTVL.

As concerns this clonotype: The junction departs from the called germline gene at one end, perhaps through a read error. The J gene is TRBJ2-5, the V gene TRBV7-6; D may be TRBD1 (6 bases). This CDR3 has 15 amino acids. Germline CDR1 SGHVS, CDR2 FNYEAQ. DNA for the CDR3: TGTGCTAGCAGCTTAGGTGGGGGCTCTCGGGAGACCCAGTACTTC. Encoded protein: CASSLGGGSRETQYF.

The sample holds a few counts of this clonotype. The chain carries TRBV2 and TRBJ1-5; tentatively, D is TRBD1 (5 bases). V lost 7 bases and J lost 6, with 13 bases in between. The CDR3 length is 13 residues. Germline CDR1 is SNHLY and CDR2 is FYNNEI. The DNA of the CDR3 is TGTGCCAGCACCGAGGGGACCCTTCAGCCCCAGCATTTT. This gives the protein CASTEGTLQPQHF.

The rearrangement uses TRBV4-1 and TRBJ2-1, with D uncertain. CDR3 length: 13 residues. In germline, CDR1 is MGHRA, CDR2 YSYEKL. The ends were cut back, 5 bases at V and 6 bases at J, with 11 bases in the middle. Written as DNA, the CDR3 is TGCGCCAGCAGCGATATAGTGGCCAATGAGCAGTTCTTC. Translating it yields CASSDIVANEQFF.

In regard to this clonotype: The CDR3 end shows no conserved phenylalanine or tryptophan, and so a read error is likely. The chain carries TRBV7-9 and TRBJ2-5; 7 bases line up with TRBD1. In germline, CDR1 is SEHNR, CDR2 FQNEAQ (reference sequence). V was clipped by 5 bases and J by 2 bases; unmatched bases: 8. There are 15 residues in the CDR3. CDR3 loop: CASSPPGQRQETQYI. CDR3 nucleotides: TGTGCCAGCAGCCCCCCGGGACAGAGACAAGAGACCCAGTACATC.

The V call is TRBV6-2 or TRBV6-3, the J call TRBJ2-2, with 8 nucleotides matching TRBD2. V trimming: 0 bases; J trimming: 6 bases; junction bases outside the gene matches: 21. The CDR3 sequence is 21 residues long. Per the germline V gene, CDR1 is MNHEY and CDR2 is SVGEGT. CDR3 region: CASSYSTKWTGPGLVPGELFF. The CDR3 DNA follows: TGTGCCAGCAGTTACTCTACCAAATGGACGGGTCCGGGACTAGTGCCCGGGGAGCTGTTTTTT.

The rearrangement links TRBV27 to TRBJ2-7; no definite D call. V was clipped by 3 bases and J by 3 bases, with 15 bases between them. The CDR3 covers 15 residues. Germline CDR1 MNHEY, CDR2 SMNVEV (reference sequence). CDR3 nucleotides: TGTGCCAGCAGTTTTGGGCAACCCCACGGCTACGAGCAGTACTTC. This sequence encodes CASSFGQPHGYEQYF.

V is TRBV29-1 and J is TRBJ2-2; possibly TRBD2 for D (6 bases). Trimming pared 2 bases from V and 6 bases from J, leaving 16 bases between. The germline V gene has CDR1 SQVTM and CDR2 ANQGSEA. This CDR3 comprises 15 residues. The CDR3 DNA reads TGCAGCGTTGAACTCGGACTACAAGAGGCCGGGGAGCTGTTTTTT. It is translated as CSVELGLQEAGELFF.

The chain carries TRBV7-9 and TRBJ2-7; 8 nucleotides align to TRBD1. Germline V CDR1 and CDR2: SEHNR, FQNEAQ (reference sequence). This CDR3 has 15 amino acids. The V segment lost 5 bases and the J segment 4 bases; nucleotides outside the gene matches: 10. This CDR3 reads CASSPVLRGRYEQYF. The CDR3 region has the DNA TGTGCCAGCAGCCCGGTGCTCAGGGGGCGGTACGAGCAGTACTTC.

As concerns this clonotype: The junction departs from the called germline gene at one end, perhaps through a read error. The chain has TRBV20-1 and TRBJ2-3; 8 bases agree with TRBD2. Germline V gene sequence: CDR1 DFQATT, CDR2 SNEGSKA (reference sequence). This CDR3 has 14 residues. CDR3 region: CSAPRAGVADKQYF. In DNA, the CDR3 is TGCAGTGCTCCTCGAGCGGGAGTGGCAGATAAGCAGTATTTT.

This clonotype was observed at least ten times. The V call is TRBV7-8, the J call TRBJ1-1; D might be TRBD1 (6 bases). Germline-derived CDR1 and CDR2 are SGHVS and FQNEAQ. V was pared by 5 bases and J by 0 bases, with 16 bases between. The CDR3 contains 16 residues. CDR3 residues: CASSIRTALMNTEAFF. The CDR3 coding sequence is TGTGCCAGCAGCATTCGGACAGCTCTGATGAACACTGAAGCTTTCTTT.

This clonotype turned up a few times. The chain recombines TRBV7-6 with TRBJ2-2; D possibly corresponds to TRBD2 (5 bases). Germline CDR1 SGHVS, CDR2 FNYEAQ. V shed 4 bases and J shed 5 bases, with 14 bases lying between them. The CDR3 covers 15 residues. The CDR3 bases are TGTGCCAGCAGCTCTAGAGGGATAAGAACCGGGGAGCTGTTTTTT. Its translation: CASSSRGIRTGELFF.

On this clonotype itself: Relative to the germline gene, one junction end is altered; a read error may explain this. The chain links TRBV3-1 to TRBJ2-5; possible D gene TRBD2, 5 bases. The CDR3 loop spans 13 amino acids. CDR1 is LGHDT, CDR2 YNNKEL, per germline (reference sequence). The CDR3 loop is CTSSQASIGTQYF. The CDR3 nucleotides read TGTACCAGCAGCCAAGCTAGCATTGGGACCCAGTACTTC.

V is TRBV27 and J is TRBJ2-7; D is perhaps TRBD2 (5 bases). Germline loops: CDR1 MNHEY, CDR2 SMNVEV (reference sequence). Trimming left V 3 bases short and J 2 bases short, with 11 bases between. This CDR3 spans 14 amino acids. The CDR3 loop reads CASSFGDATYEQYF. The CDR3 DNA is TGTGCCAGCAGTTTCGGGGATGCCACCTACGAGCAGTACTTC.